One sample yielded the 22 T cell receptor beta chains listed below, sequenced in a study of Graves' ophthalmopathy and Graves' hyperthyroidism. From RNA, the CDR3 regions of TCR beta chains were amplified and sequenced. HTBI primers primed a first-round RT-PCR, and a second-round multiplex PCR followed. TCRdb analysed the multiplex PCR reads with MiXCR anew, one entry per CDR3 protein. In the table there are fewer than 350,000 distinct CDR3 sequences, roughly a sixth of which are singletons. Sequencing used peripheral blood. These TCRs come from an adult man with Graves' ophthalmopathy.

The V and J genes are TRBV30 and TRBJ1-5; the D is unclear. The CDR3 extends over 13 amino acids. Trimming cost V 5 bases and J 6 bases, with 14 bases left between them. The germline V gene has CDR1 GTSNPN and CDR2 SVGIG (reference sequence). Here the CDR3 reads CAWGTLDGQPQHF. Here the CDR3 DNA reads TGTGCCTGGGGAACCCTTGACGGTCAGCCCCAGCATTTT.

As concerns this clonotype: A read error may explain this, as a much larger clone is one base away. The chain uses TRBV18 and TRBJ2-5, with a possible D match to TRBD2 (5 bases). This CDR3 has 15 residues. Germline V CDR1 and CDR2: KGHSH, LQKENI. This chain's CDR3 is CVSSQQSGSQETQYF. The CDR3 DNA is TGTGTCAGCTCACAACAAAGTGGGAGTCAGGAGACCCAGTACTTC.

This clonotype was recorded many times. This sequence joins TRBV20-1 and TRBJ2-5; tentatively, D is TRBD2 (7 bases). V shed 7 bases and J shed 1 base, with 10 bases lying between them. This CDR3 comprises 12 residues. The germline CDR1 and CDR2 sequences are DFQATT and SNEGSKA (reference sequence). CDR3 sequence: CSVGGPQETQYF. CDR3 DNA sequence: TGCAGTGTGGGGGGGCCCCAAGAGACCCAGTACTTC.

This clonotype was detected many times. In DNA form, the CDR3 reads TGTGCCTCCGGGACTCTTCGGGAGCAGTACTTC. Its protein product is CASGTLREQYF. J is TRBJ2-7 and V is TRBV19; D may be TRBD2 (6 bases). The CDR3 loop spans 11 amino acids. Germline-derived CDR1 and CDR2 are LNHDA and SQIVND (reference sequence). The V and J ends lost 11 bases and 7 bases respectively, with 15 bases between them.

This clonotype was found many times. V usage is TRBV12-3 or TRBV12-4 and J usage is TRBJ2-5; D perhaps matches TRBD1 (5 bases). This CDR3 comprises 14 residues. V dropped 7 bases and J dropped 4 bases, with 16 bases sitting between them. This CDR3 reads CASTLGLPGETQYF. The CDR3 bases are TGTGCCAGCACCCTGGGGCTTCCAGGAGAGACCCAGTACTTC.

This clonotype was seen ten or more times. The rearrangement links TRBV5-1 to TRBJ1-1, with D possibly TRBD1 on 5 matching bases. V gave up 0 bases and J gave up 5 bases, with 14 bases separating them. This CDR3 region has 15 residues. Germline assignment: CDR1 SGHRS and CDR2 YFSETQ. In DNA, the CDR3 is TGCGCCAGCAGCTTGGTGGGACTCGATGGGACTGAAGCTTTCTTT. Its protein is CASSLVGLDGTEAFF.

This clonotype has at least ten counts. The gene calls are TRBV11-2 and TRBJ2-7, with 7 bases that match TRBD1. The V gene end was trimmed by 0 bases and the J gene end by 4 bases; junction bases not matched to a gene: 9. The germline CDR1 and CDR2 sequences are SGHAT and FQNNGV. The CDR3 extends over 16 amino acids. The CDR3 sequence: CASSLESGQLGYEQYF. DNA for the CDR3: TGTGCCAGCAGCTTAGAATCGGGACAGTTGGGATACGAGCAGTACTTC.

This clonotype was recorded many times. V usage is TRBV4-3 and J usage is TRBJ1-5; D remains ambiguous. This CDR3 region has 17 residues. CDR1 is LGHNA and CDR2 is YSLEER in the germline V gene. V lost 0 bases and J 0 bases, leaving 12 bases between the germline ends. The CDR3 sequence is CASSQDLGLYSNQPQHF. In DNA, the CDR3 is TGCGCCAGCAGCCAAGATCTGGGATTGTATAGCAATCAGCCCCAGCATTTT.

The rearrangement uses TRBV6-1 and TRBJ1-1; D unresolved. The CDR3 consists of 13 residues. Trimming shortened V by 2 bases and J by 9 bases, and 13 bases separated the two germline ends. The germline CDR1 and CDR2 sequences are MNHNS and SASEGT. CDR3 protein: CASSEMAGVQAFF. The DNA of the CDR3 is TGTGCCAGCAGTGAAATGGCAGGTGTTCAAGCTTTCTTT.

This clonotype was recorded at least ten times. The CDR3 region has the DNA TGCAGTGCTAGGCGGTCCTACGAGCAGTACTTC. Translating it yields CSARRSYEQYF. The chain combines TRBV20-1 with TRBJ2-7; D gene ambiguous. The germline V and J ends were trimmed by 3 bases and 1 base, with 4 bases remaining between them. The CDR3 contains 11 residues. Germline values: CDR1 DFQATT, CDR2 SNEGSKA (reference sequence).

This clonotype appeared a few times. The gene calls are TRBV6-4 and TRBJ2-7; 12 nucleotides agree with TRBD2. There are 14 residues in the CDR3. Germline trimming cut 6 bases from V and 3 bases from J; bases unmatched to any gene: 3. Germline CDR1 MRHNA, CDR2 SNTAGT. The CDR3 DNA reads TGTGCCAGCAGGACTAGCGGGGGATACTACGAGCAGTACTTC. As protein: CASRTSGGYYEQYF.

The sample holds many counts of this clonotype. The gene calls are TRBV18 and TRBJ1-1; no clear D. V was trimmed by 4 bases and J by 1 base, leaving 13 bases between them. Germline CDR1 is KGHSH and CDR2 is LQKENI. This CDR3 has 15 amino acids. The CDR3 loop is CASSQDGPSNTEAFF. The CDR3 coding sequence is TGTGCCAGCTCACAGGACGGACCTTCGAACACTGAAGCTTTCTTT.

This clonotype was seen only once. This chain uses TRBV29-1 with TRBJ1-2; D perhaps matches TRBD1 (6 bases). V dropped 0 bases and J dropped 8 bases, with 13 bases sitting between them. Looked up from germline, CDR1 is SQVTM and CDR2 is ANQGSEA. The CDR3 extends over 13 amino acids. CDR3 coding DNA: TGCAGCGTTGAAGATCTTGGTGACAGGGGCTACACCTTC. It specifies CSVEDLGDRGYTF.

The J gene is TRBJ2-2, the V gene TRBV11-2, with 8 bases fitting TRBD1. With V trimmed by 1 base and J by 1 base, 2 bases remained unmatched. Per the germline V gene, CDR1 is SGHAT and CDR2 is FQNNGV. The CDR3 loop spans 16 amino acids. The CDR3, as DNA: TGTGCCAGCAGCTTAGGCGGGACAGGGAACACCGGGGAGCTGTTTTTT. Translated: CASSLGGTGNTGELFF.

This clonotype has ten or more counts. The chain links TRBV20-1 to TRBJ2-7; 10 bases agree with TRBD2. V gave up 1 base and J gave up 5 bases; unmatched junction bases: 5. Per the germline V gene, CDR1 is DFQATT and CDR2 is SNEGSKA (reference sequence). This CDR3 region has 14 residues. The CDR3 here is CSARVGLAGDEQYF. CDR3 DNA sequence: TGCAGTGCTAGAGTAGGGCTAGCGGGAGACGAGCAGTACTTC.

This clonotype has at least ten counts. J is TRBJ1-1 and V is TRBV20-1; D call uncertain. V lost 3 bases and J lost 2, with 13 bases in between. The CDR3 is made up of 14 amino acids. Germline V lookup: CDR1 DFQATT, CDR2 SNEGSKA (reference sequence). The CDR3, as DNA: TGCAGTGCTAGTAAGGGTGAAGTAAACACTGAAGCTTTCTTT. As protein: CSASKGEVNTEAFF.

The table lists this clonotype with many counts. V is TRBV6-5 and J is TRBJ2-4; TRBD2 might be the D (6 bases). The length of the CDR3 is 16 residues. Trimming pared 2 bases from V and 3 bases from J, leaving 14 bases between. CDR1 and CDR2 from the germline V gene are MNHEY and SVGAGI. CDR3 nucleotides: TGTGCCAGCAGTTACCGTTCCGCGGGGCTCAAAAACATTCAGTACTTC. This encodes CASSYRSAGLKNIQYF.

There are many counts of this clonotype. This rearrangement joins TRBV12-3 or TRBV12-4 to TRBJ1-2; TRBD1 might be the D (6 bases). CDR3 size: 15 residues. Trimming pared 5 bases from V and 3 bases from J, leaving 16 bases between. CDR3 region: CASSPGQGKDYGYTF. CDR3 nucleotides: TGTGCCAGCAGTCCGGGACAAGGGAAAGACTATGGCTACACCTTC.

In this sample, this clonotype turned up once. Since a much larger clone is just one base distant, this may be a read error. The chain combines TRBV5-1 with TRBJ2-7, with D possibly being TRBD2 (6 bases). Looked up from germline, CDR1 is SGHRS and CDR2 is YFSETQ. With 4 bases removed from V and 6 bases from J, the gap between germline ends came to 14 bases. There are 13 residues in the CDR3. CDR3 sequence: CASSPGEGTEQYF. The CDR3 DNA follows: TGCGCCAGCAGCCCGGGAGAGGGGACCGAGCAGTACTTC.

Many counts were recorded for this clonotype. The junction does not match germline at one end; this may be a read error. The gene calls are TRBV7-2 and TRBJ1-1, with D possibly being TRBD1 (6 bases). This CDR3 region has 14 residues. The V gene's germline CDR1 is SGHTA and CDR2 FQGNSA. The CDR3 is CASTLQGGTPEAFF. CDR3 coding DNA: TGTGCCAGCACCTTACAGGGTGGAACACCTGAAGCTTTCTTT. The entire variable domain, with the rest obtained from reference TRBV7-2 and TRBJ1-1, is as follows: GAGVSQSPSNKVTEKGKDVELRCDPISGHTALYWYRQSLGQGLEFLIYFQGNSAPDKSGLPSDRFSAERTGGSVSTLTIQRTQQEDSAVYLCASTLQGGTPEAFFGQGTRLTVV.

This clonotype occurred many times. The chain recombines TRBV28 with TRBJ1-5; no firm D call. Trimming took off 3 bases at V and 4 bases at J, with 10 bases between the two ends. The CDR3 spans 14 residues. Germline CDR1 MDHEN, CDR2 SYDVKM. For the CDR3, the DNA is TGTGCCAGCAGTTTGGACGGCGAGAATCAGCCCCAGCATTTT. Translated: CASSLDGENQPQHF.

The sample holds many counts of this clonotype. The genes are TRBV10-3 and TRBJ1-2, with 11 bases fitting TRBD1. This CDR3 is built from 15 residues. Trimming cost V 5 bases and J 9 bases; bases outside gene matches: 11. Germline assignment: CDR1 ENHRY and CDR2 SYGVKD. CDR3 loop: CAISTQWTGGISYTF. The CDR3 DNA follows: TGTGCCATCAGTACACAATGGACAGGGGGCATAAGCTACACCTTC.